This TCR beta chain derives from a study of T cell responses to AZD1222 COVID-19 vaccine. Study-wide results and limits: With two AZD1222 doses given, Spike-specific TCR breadth and depth both rose.

As to this clone: Its antigen is still unknown.

The CDR3 consists of 15 residues. V lost 5 bases, J lost 3 bases, and 3 bases stayed unmatched. Germline V gene lookup returns CDR1 SQVTM and CDR2 ANQGSEA. TCRdb keeps only in-frame clones here, not all; method: immunoSEQ multiplex PCR. The sample has 130,000 to 150,000 clones; 90% are singletons. Sequences were derived from peripheral blood, sampled on day 0 of AZD1222 vaccination. The chain is built from TRBV29-1 and TRBJ2-2; 13 positions match TRBD2. This clonotype was sampled from an adult in good health. The CDR3 coding sequence is TGCAGCGTTAAGGGACTAGCGGGATACACCGGGGAGCTGTTTTTT. This codes for CSVKGLAGYTGELFF.